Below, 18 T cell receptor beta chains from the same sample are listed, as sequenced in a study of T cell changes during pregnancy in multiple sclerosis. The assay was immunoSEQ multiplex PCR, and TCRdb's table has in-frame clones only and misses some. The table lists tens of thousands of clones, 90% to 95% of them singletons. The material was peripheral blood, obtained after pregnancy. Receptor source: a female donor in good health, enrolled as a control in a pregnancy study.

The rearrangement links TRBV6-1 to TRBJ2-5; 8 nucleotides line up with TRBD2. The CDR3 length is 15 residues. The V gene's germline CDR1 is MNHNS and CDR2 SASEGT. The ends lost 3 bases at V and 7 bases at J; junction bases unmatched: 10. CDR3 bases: TGTGCCAGCAGTGAGGGACTAGACTACCGTGGGACCCAGTACTTC. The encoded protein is CASSEGLDYRGTQYF.

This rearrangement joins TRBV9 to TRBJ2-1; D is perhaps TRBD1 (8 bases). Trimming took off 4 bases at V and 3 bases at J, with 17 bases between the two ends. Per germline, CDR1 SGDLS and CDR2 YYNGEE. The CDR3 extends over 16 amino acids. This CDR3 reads CASSTGGGLGYNEQFF. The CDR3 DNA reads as TGTGCCAGCAGCACAGGGGGGGGGCTCGGCTACAATGAGCAGTTCTTC. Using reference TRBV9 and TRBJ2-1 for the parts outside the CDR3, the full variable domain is DSGVTQTPKHLITATGQRVTLRCSPRSGDLSVYWYQQSLDQGLQFLIQYYNGEERAKGNILERFSAQQFPDLHSELNLSSLELGDSALYFCASSTGGGLGYNEQFFGPGTRLTVL.

The CDR3 sequence: CASSQDARGGQPQHF. The CDR3 bases are TGCGCCAGCAGCCAAGATGCGCGGGGAGGTCAGCCCCAGCATTTT. V is TRBV4-1 and J is TRBJ1-5; D call uncertain. The germline V gene has CDR1 MGHRA and CDR2 YSYEKL. Trimming shortened V by 0 bases and J by 6 bases, and 12 bases separated the two germline ends. This CDR3 is built from 15 residues.

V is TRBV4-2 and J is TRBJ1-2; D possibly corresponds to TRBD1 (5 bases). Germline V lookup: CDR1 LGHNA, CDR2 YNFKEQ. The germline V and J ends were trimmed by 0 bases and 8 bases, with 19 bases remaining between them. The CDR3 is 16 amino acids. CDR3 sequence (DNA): TGTGCCAGCAGCCAAGATCGTTTGGAGGGGCGGCAAGGCTACACCTTC. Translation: CASSQDRLEGRQGYTF.

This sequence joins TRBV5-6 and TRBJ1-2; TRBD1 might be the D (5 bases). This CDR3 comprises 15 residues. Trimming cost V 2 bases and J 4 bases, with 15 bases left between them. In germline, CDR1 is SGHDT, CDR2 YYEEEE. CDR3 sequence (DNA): TGTGCCAGCAGCTTACGGGGGGTCTCAAGCTATGGCTACACCTTC. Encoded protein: CASSLRGVSSYGYTF. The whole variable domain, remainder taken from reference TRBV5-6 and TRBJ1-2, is DAGVTQSPTHLIKTRGQQVTLRCSPKSGHDTVSWYQQALGQGPQFIFQYYEEEERQRGNFPDRFSGHQFPNYSSELNVNALLLGDSALYLCASSLRGVSSYGYTFGSGTRLTVV.

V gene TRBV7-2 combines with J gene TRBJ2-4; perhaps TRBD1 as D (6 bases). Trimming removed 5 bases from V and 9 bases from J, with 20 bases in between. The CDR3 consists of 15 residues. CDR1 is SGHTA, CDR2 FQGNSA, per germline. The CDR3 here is CASSQTDRPGGIQYF. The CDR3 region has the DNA TGTGCCAGCAGCCAGACAGACAGGCCCGGTGGCATTCAGTACTTC.

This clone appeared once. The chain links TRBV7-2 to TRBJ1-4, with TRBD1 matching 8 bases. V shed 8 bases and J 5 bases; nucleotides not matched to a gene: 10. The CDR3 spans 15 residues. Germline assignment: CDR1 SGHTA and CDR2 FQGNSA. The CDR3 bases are TGTGCCAGCGGGGGGAGCCGGGACAGGAATGAAAAACTGTTTTTT. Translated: CASGGSRDRNEKLFF.

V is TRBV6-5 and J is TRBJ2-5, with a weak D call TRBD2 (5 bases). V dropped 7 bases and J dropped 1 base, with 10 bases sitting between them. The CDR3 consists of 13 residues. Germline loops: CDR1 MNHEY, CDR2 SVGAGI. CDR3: CASTRGAQETQYF. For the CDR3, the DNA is TGTGCCAGCACCCGGGGTGCCCAAGAGACCCAGTACTTC.

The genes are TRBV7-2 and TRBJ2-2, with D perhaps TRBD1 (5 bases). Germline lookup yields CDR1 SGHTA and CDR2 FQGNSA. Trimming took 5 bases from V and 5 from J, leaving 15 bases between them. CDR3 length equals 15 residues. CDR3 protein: CASSPTVVSTGELFF. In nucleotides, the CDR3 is TGTGCCAGCAGCCCGACAGTGGTCAGTACCGGGGAGCTGTTTTTT.

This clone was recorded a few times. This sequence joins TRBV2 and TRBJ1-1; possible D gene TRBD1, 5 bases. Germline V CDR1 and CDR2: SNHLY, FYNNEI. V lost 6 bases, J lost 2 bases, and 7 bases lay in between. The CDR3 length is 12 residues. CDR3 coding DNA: TGTGCCAGCAGGCAGGGTAACACTGAAGCTTTCTTT. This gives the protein CASRQGNTEAFF.

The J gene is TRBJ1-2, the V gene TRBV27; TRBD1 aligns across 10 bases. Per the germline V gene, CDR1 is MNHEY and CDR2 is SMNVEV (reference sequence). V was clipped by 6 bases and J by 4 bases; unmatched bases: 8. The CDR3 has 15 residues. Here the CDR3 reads CASRTGTGVLYGYTF. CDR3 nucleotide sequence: TGTGCCAGCAGGACCGGGACAGGGGTCCTCTATGGCTACACCTTC.

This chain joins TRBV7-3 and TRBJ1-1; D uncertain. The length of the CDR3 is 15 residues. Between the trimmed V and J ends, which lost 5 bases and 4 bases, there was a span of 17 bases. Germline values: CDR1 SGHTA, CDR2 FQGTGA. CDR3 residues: CASSLRGGRFTEAFF. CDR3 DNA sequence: TGTGCCAGCAGCCTCCGGGGAGGGAGGTTCACTGAAGCTTTCTTT.

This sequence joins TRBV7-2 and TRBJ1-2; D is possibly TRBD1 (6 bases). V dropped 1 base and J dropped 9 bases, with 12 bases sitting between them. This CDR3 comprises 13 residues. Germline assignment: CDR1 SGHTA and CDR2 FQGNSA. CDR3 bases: TGTGCCAGCAGCTTAGGTTCAGGGGAAAGCTACACCTTC. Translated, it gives CASSLGSGESYTF.

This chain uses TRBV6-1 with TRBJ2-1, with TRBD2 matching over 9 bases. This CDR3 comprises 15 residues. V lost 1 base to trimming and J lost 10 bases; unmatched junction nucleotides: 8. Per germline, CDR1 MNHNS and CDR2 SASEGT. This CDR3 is CASSEEAGGPREQFF. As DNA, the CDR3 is TGTGCCAGCAGTGAAGAGGCGGGGGGGCCTCGGGAGCAGTTCTTC.

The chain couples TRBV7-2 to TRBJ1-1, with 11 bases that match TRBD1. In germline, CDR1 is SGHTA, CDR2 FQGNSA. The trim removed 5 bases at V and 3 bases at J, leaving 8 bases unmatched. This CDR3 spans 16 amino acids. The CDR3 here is CASSPDRGRWDTEAFF. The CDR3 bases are TGTGCCAGCAGCCCGGACAGGGGGCGATGGGACACTGAAGCTTTCTTT.

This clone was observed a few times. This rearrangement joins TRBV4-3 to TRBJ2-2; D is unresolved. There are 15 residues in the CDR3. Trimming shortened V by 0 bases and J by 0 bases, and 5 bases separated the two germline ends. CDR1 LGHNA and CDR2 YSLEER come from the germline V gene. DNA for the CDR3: TGCGCCAGCAGCCAAGATCGTACGAACACCGGGGAGCTGTTTTTT. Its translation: CASSQDRTNTGELFF.

The CDR3 reads CASSVATEGTQYF. DNA for the CDR3: TGTGCCAGCAGCGTAGCTACGGAGGGGACCCAGTACTTC. The chain combines TRBV9 with TRBJ2-5; the D gene is possibly TRBD2 (6 bases). The CDR3 covers 13 residues. The V gene's germline CDR1 is SGDLS and CDR2 YYNGEE. V dropped 0 bases and J dropped 7 bases, with 10 bases sitting between them.

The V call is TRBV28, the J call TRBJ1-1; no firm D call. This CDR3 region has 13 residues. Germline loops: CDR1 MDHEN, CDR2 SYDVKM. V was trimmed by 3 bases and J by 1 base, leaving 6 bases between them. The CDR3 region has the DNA TGTGCCAGCAGTTTTTCCCGGAACACTGAAGCTTTCTTT. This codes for CASSFSRNTEAFF. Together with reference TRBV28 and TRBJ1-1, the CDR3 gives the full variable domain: DVKVTQSSRYLVKRTGEKVFLECVQDMDHENMFWYRQDPGLGLRLIYFSYDVKMKEKGDIPEGYSVSREKKERFSLILESASTNQTSMYLCASSFSRNTEAFFGQGTRLTVV.